This T cell receptor (beta chain) came from a study of graft-versus-host responses after intestinal transplantation. Here immunoSEQ multiplex PCR was the method, and the copy in TCRdb shows in-frame clones only, minus some. The sample holds some 97,000 clones; roughly 87% are singletons and the top ten take roughly 0.95%. This clone has only one observation. The antigen remains unidentified. The TCR comes from a human donor who was the organ donor for an intestinal transplant. The sequenced sample was unstimulated CD4+ T cells sorted from spleen or lymph node cells, obtained before transplant.

The CDR3 DNA follows: TGTGCCAGCAGGATGACAGGGAGCACAGATACGCAGTATTTT. Translated: CASRMTGSTDTQYF. The chain joins TRBV6-1 to TRBJ2-3; 7 bases map to TRBD1. Germline CDR1 and CDR2: MNHNS and SASEGT. V lost 6 bases, J lost 0 bases, and 3 bases stayed unmatched. The CDR3 extends over 14 amino acids.